This T cell receptor (beta chain) was retrieved from a study of blood T cell repertoires in COVID-19. Living in 24 US areas, the participants were between roughly 18 and 89 years of age. Profiling relied on immunoSEQ multiplex PCR, and the TCRdb table lists in-frame clones only, not all of them. Of about 270,000 clones listed, 75% to 95% were seen once; the top ten hold about 3%. With regard to this clone: Different DNA sequences within this sample yield the same CDR3.

Germline V gene sequence: CDR1 MRHNA, CDR2 SNTAGT. V trimming: 0 bases; J trimming: 4 bases; junction bases outside the gene matches: 1. The CDR3 is made up of 15 amino acids. V and J are TRBV6-4 and TRBJ2-1, with 9 positions matching TRBD2. The sequence derives from a man in his forties or fifties who had been exposed to COVID-19. Source material: PBMCs or T cells enriched from blood (not recorded which). The CDR3 is CASSDSSGSYNEQFF. The CDR3, as DNA: TGTGCCAGCAGTGACTCTAGCGGGAGTTACAATGAGCAGTTCTTC.